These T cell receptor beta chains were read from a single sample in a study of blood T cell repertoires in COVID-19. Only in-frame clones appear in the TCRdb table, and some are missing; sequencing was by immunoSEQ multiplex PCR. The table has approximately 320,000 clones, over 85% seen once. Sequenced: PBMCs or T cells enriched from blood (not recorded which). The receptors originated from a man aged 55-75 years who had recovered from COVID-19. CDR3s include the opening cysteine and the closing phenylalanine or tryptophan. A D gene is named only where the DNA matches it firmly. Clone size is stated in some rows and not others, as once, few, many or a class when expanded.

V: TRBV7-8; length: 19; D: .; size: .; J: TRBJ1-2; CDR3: CASSLALFGSGHTVYGYTF; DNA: TGTGCCAGCAGCTTAGCGTTATTTGGGTCAGGGCATACCGTCTATGGCTACACCTTC
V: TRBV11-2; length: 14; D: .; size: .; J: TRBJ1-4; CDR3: CASSLVAVGGKLFF; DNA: TGTGCCAGCAGCTTAGTCGCGGTGGGTGGAAAACTGTTTTTT
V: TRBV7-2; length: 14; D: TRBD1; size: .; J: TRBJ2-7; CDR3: CASSLDRGLYEQYF; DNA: TGTGCCAGCAGCTTAGACAGGGGGCTGTACGAGCAGTACTTC
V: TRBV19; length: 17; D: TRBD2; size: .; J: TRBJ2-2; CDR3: CASTDPPTSGLTGELFF; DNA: TGTGCCAGTACCGATCCTCCTACTAGCGGGCTAACCGGGGAGCTGTTTTTT
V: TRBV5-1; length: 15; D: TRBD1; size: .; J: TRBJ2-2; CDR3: CASSQDRASTGELFF; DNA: TGCGCCAGCAGCCAAGACAGGGCGTCCACCGGGGAGCTGTTTTTT
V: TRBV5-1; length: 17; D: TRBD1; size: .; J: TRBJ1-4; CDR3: CASSLGPDRGGNEKLFF; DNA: TGCGCCAGCAGCTTGGGGCCGGACAGGGGTGGTAATGAAAAACTGTTTTTT
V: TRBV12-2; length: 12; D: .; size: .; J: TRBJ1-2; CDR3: CASLPREDGYTF; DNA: TGTGCAAGCCTACCCAGGGAGGACGGCTACACCTTC
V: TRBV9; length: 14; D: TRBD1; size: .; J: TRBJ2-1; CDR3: CASSGGQGANEQFF; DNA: TGTGCCAGCAGCGGGGGACAGGGGGCCAATGAGCAGTTCTTC
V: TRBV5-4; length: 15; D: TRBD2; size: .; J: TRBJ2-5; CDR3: CASSKSGIREETQYF; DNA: TGTGCCAGCAGCAAGAGCGGGATAAGGGAAGAGACCCAGTACTTC
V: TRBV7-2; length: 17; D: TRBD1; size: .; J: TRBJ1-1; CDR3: CASSLFDRGALNTEAFF; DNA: TGTGCCAGCAGCTTATTCGACAGGGGGGCCCTGAACACTGAAGCTTTCTTT
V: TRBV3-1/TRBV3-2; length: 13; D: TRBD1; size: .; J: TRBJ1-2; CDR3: CASSLGTDYGYTF; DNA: TGTGCCAGCAGCCTCGGGACAGACTATGGCTACACCTTC
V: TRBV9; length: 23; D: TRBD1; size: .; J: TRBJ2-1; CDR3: CASSGEHLPLVPTGTGLNNEQFF; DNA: TGTGCCAGCAGCGGGGAACACCTCCCTTTGGTCCCTACCGGGACAGGGTTGAACAATGAGCAGTTCTTC
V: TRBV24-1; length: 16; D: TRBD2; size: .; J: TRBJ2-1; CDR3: CATATRGTSGVDEQFF; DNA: TGTGCCACGGCAACCCGCGGGACTAGCGGCGTCGATGAGCAGTTCTTC
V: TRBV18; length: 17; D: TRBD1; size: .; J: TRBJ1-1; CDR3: CASSPYKRQGKNTEAFF; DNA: TGTGCCAGCTCACCATACAAACGACAGGGCAAAAACACTGAAGCTTTCTTT
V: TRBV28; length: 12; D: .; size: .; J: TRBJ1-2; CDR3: CASSSSARGYTF; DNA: TGTGCCAGCAGTTCCTCCGCGAGGGGCTACACCTTC
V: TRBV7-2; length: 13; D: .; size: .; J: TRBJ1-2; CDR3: CASSLDLRRGYTF; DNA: TGTGCCAGCAGCTTGGACCTAAGGAGGGGCTACACCTTC
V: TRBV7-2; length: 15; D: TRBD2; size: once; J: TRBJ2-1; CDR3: CASSKSGGAYNEQFF; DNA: TGTGCCAGCAGCAAAAGCGGGGGGGCCTACAATGAGCAGTTCTTC
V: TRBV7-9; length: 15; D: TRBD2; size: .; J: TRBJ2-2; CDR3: CASSPREVNTGELFF; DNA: TGTGCCAGCAGCCCGCGGGAGGTAAACACCGGGGAGCTGTTTTTT
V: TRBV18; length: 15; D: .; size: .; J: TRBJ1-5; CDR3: CASSSLVGSNQPQHF; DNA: TGTGCCAGCTCATCACTGGTTGGCAGCAATCAGCCCCAGCATTTT
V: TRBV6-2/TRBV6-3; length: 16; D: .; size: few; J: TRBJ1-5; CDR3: CASSYNIGTPDQPQHF; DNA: TGTGCCAGCAGTTACAATATCGGGACACCTGATCAGCCCCAGCATTTT
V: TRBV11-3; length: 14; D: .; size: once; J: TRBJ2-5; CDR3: CASSAWEAEETQYF; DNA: TGTGCCAGCAGCGCCTGGGAGGCAGAAGAGACCCAGTACTTC
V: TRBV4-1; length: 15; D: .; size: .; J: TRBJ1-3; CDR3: CASSQPGHSGNTIYF; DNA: TGCGCCAGCAGCCAGCCTGGGCACTCTGGAAACACCATATATTTT
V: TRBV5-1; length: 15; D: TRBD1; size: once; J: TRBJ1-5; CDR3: CASSRTGGFNQPQHF; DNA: TGCGCCAGCAGCCGGACAGGGGGCTTCAATCAGCCCCAGCATTTT
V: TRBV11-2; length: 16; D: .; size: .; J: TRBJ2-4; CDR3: CASTTMVGQVKNIQYF; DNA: TGTGCCAGCACCACGATGGTGGGGCAGGTCAAAAACATTCAGTACTTC
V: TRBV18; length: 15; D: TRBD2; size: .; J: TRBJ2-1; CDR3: CASSPRRGGKNEQFF; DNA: TGTGCCAGCTCACCAAGGCGGGGGGGAAAAAATGAGCAGTTCTTC
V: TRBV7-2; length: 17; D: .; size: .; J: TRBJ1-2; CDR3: CASRAPGAMGLGYGYTF; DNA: TGTGCCAGCAGAGCCCCGGGAGCTATGGGTCTAGGCTATGGCTACACCTTC
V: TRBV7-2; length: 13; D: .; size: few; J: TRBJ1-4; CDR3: CASSRQPNEKLFF; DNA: TGTGCCAGCAGCCGACAGCCTAATGAAAAACTGTTTTTT
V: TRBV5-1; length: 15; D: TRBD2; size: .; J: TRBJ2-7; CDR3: CASSLEDSGRDEQYF; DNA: TGCGCCAGCAGCTTGGAGGATAGCGGGAGGGACGAGCAGTACTTC
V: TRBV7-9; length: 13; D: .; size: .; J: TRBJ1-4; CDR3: CASSLEGREKLFF; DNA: TGTGCCAGCAGCTTAGAGGGGAGGGAAAAACTGTTTTTT
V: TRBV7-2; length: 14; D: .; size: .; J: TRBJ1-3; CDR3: CASSWAGAGNTIYF; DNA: TGTGCCAGCAGCTGGGCGGGGGCTGGAAACACCATATATTTT
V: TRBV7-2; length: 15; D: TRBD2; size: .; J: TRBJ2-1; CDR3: CASSLAPGGYNEQFF; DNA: TGTGCCAGCAGCTTAGCCCCGGGAGGGTACAATGAGCAGTTCTTC
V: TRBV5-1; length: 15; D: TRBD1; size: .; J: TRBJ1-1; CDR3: CASSLLGQDYTEAFF; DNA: TGCGCCAGCAGCTTGCTCGGACAGGACTACACTGAAGCTTTCTTT
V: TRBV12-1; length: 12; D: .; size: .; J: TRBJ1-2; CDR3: CASSPRRVCYTF; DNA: TGTGCCAGCAGCCCCAGGAGGGTATGCTACACCTTC
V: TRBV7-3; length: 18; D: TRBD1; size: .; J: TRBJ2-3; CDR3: CASSHTWGRGLGTDTQYF; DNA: TGTGCCAGCAGCCATACCTGGGGCAGGGGGCTTGGGACAGATACGCAGTATTTT
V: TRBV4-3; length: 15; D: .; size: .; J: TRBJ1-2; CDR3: CASSQGGISFRGYTF; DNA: TGCGCCAGCAGCCAAGGGGGCATTTCCTTTCGTGGCTACACCTTC
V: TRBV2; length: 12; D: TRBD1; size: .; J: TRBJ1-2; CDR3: CASRTGDYGYTF; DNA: TGTGCCAGCAGGACAGGGGACTATGGCTACACCTTC
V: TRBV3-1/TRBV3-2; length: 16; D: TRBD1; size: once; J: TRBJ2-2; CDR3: CASSPRDRDLSGELFF; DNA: TGTGCCAGCAGCCCCCGGGACAGAGATTTGTCCGGGGAGCTGTTTTTT
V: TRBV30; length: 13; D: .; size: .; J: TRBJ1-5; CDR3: CAWSVSSNQPQHF; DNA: TGTGCCTGGAGTGTTTCGAGCAATCAGCCCCAGCATTTT
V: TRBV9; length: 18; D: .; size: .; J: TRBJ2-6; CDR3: CASSVVPPPGSGANVLTF; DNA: TGTGCCAGCAGCGTAGTGCCCCCCCCAGGCTCTGGGGCCAACGTCCTGACTTTC
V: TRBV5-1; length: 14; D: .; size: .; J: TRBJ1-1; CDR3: CASSFTGRGPEAFF; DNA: TGCGCCAGCAGCTTCACAGGGAGAGGACCTGAAGCTTTCTTT
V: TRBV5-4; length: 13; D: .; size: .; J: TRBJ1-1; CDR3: CASSPVPGTEAFF; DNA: TGTGCCAGCAGCCCGGTCCCAGGGACTGAAGCTTTCTTT
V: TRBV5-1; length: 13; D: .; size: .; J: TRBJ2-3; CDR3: CASSQIITDTQYF; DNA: TGCGCCAGCAGCCAGATAATCACAGATACGCAGTATTTT
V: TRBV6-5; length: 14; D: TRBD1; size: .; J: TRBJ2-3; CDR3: CASTRDRGTDTQYF; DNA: TGTGCCAGCACCCGGGACAGGGGGACAGATACGCAGTATTTT
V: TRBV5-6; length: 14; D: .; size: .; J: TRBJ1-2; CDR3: CASSPGHSNYGYTF; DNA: TGTGCCAGCAGTCCGGGACACTCTAACTATGGCTACACCTTC
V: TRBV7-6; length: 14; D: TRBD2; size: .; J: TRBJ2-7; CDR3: CASSLEVNWGGLYF; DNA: TGTGCCAGCAGCTTAGAAGTGAATTGGGGGGGACTATATTTC
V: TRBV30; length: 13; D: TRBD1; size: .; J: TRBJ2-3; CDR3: CAYGQGVVDTQYF; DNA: TGTGCCTACGGACAGGGAGTTGTGGATACGCAGTATTTT
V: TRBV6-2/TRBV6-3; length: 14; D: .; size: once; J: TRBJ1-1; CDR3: CASSLNRLPGEAFF; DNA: TGTGCCAGCAGTTTGAATCGACTACCGGGGGAGGCTTTCTTT
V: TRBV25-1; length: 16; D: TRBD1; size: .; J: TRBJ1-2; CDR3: CASSEIGQGANYGYTF; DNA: TGTGCCAGCAGTGAAATCGGGCAGGGGGCTAACTATGGCTACACCTTC
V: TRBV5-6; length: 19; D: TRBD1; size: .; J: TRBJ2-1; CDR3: CASSKIRDRALHGIDEQFF; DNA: TGTGCCAGCAGCAAAATCCGGGACAGGGCCCTACACGGGATCGATGAGCAGTTCTTC
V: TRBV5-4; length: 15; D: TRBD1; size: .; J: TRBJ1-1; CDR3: CASSLGDRGWTEAFF; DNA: TGTGCCAGCAGCTTGGGTGACAGGGGATGGACTGAAGCTTTCTTT